This T cell receptor (beta chain) was sequenced for a study of blood T cell repertoires in COVID-19. About the research overall: Acute-phase and convalescent COVID-19 samples originated in the United States, Italy and Spain. T cells, B-cell-depleted T cells, or PBMCs provided the cDNA or gDNA that served as material.

In germline, CDR1 is LGHDT, CDR2 YNNKEL (reference sequence). The V end was cut by 2 bases, the J end by 6 bases, with 5 bases between. The CDR3 length is 13 residues. Original processing notes: Estimation of nucleated cell counts relied on the amplification of reference gene primers. The data were produced by immunoSEQ multiplex PCR, yet TCRdb's version contains in-frame clones alone and is incomplete. That table gives V, J and clone size, and the DNA gave D and trimming. Of approximately 220,000 clones listed, roughly four fifths are singletons. J is TRBJ1-6 and V is TRBV3-1 (or the pseudogene TRBV3-2); D gene uncertain. Input material: peripheral blood. The receptor was isolated from a woman between 65 and 79 years old with acute or convalescent COVID-19. The chain's CDR3 is CASSQRANSPLHF. The CDR3 nucleotides read TGTGCCAGCAGCCAAAGAGCTAATTCACCCCTCCACTTT.